This T cell receptor beta chain was obtained from a study of cytomegalovirus exposure and HLA in healthy donors. This CDR3 comprises 16 residues. Losses at the gene ends were 5 bases for V and 5 bases for J; bases not matched to a gene: 9. Germline V lookup: CDR1 MNHEY, CDR2 SMNVEV (reference sequence). This clone showed up just once. Primers: 60 Vbeta forward and 13 Jbeta reverse. Clones were read by immunoSEQ multiplex PCR, and TCRdb kept only the in-frame ones, dropping some. The sample has 85,000 to 120,000 clones; roughly 60% are singletons. The gene calls are TRBV27 and TRBJ2-5; the match to TRBD2 covers 12 bases. The clonotype comes from a human donor in good health. Sequenced: PBMCs. The CDR3 region is CASSPRLAGVSETQYF. The CDR3 nucleotides are TGTGCCAGCAGTCCGCGACTAGCGGGAGTGAGTGAGACCCAGTACTTC.